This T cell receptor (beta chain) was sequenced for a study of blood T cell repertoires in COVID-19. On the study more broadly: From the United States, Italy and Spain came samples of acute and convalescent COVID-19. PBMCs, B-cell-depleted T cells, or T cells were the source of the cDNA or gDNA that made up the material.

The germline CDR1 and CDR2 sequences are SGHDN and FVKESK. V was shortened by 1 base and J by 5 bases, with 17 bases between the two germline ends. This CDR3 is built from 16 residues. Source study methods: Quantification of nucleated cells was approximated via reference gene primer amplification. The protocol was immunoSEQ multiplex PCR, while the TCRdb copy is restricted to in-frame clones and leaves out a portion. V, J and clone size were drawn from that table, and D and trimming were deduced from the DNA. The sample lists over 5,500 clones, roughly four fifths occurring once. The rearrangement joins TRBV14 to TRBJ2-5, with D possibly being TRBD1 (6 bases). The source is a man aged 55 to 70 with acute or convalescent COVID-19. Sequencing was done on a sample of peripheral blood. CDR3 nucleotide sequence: TGTGCCAGCAGCCAAGGGGGGCCGTGGCTTCGGGAGACCCAGTACTTC. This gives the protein CASSQGGPWLRETQYF.